This TCR beta chain was sequenced for a study of cytomegalovirus exposure and HLA in healthy donors. 13 Jbeta primers and 60 Vbeta primers were used for the PCR. Data came from immunoSEQ multiplex PCR; TCRdb stores just in-frame clones and leaves some out. Of 60,000 to 75,000 clones in the sample, around 78% were seen once. Healthy bone marrow donors made up the donor group. This clonotype was sampled from a man aged 18 to 30 in good health and CMV-seropositive. Input material: PBMCs.

Here the CDR3 DNA reads TGTGCCAGCTTTAAGGGCATCCAGGACTGGGAAGCTTTCTTT. This codes for CASFKGIQDWEAFF. The chain recombines TRBV6-5 with TRBJ1-1; D is unresolved. The length of the CDR3 is 14 residues. V gave up 8 bases and J gave up 8 bases, with 21 bases separating them. Germline V gene sequence: CDR1 MNHEY, CDR2 SVGAGI.